This TCR beta chain was sequenced during a study of spatial heterogeneity in lung cancer. The V gene's germline CDR1 is SGHRS and CDR2 YFSETQ. Trimming took 4 bases from V and 2 from J, leaving 15 bases between them. The CDR3 sequence is 15 residues long. This clonotype was detected ten times or more. As for time point: sample taken at primary tumor resection. MiXCR, run by TCRdb on the 5' RACE reads, gives a single entry per CDR3 protein. The sample has 13,000 or so distinct CDR3 sequences, 3.5% to 4% seen once. The TCR sequence derives from a male donor with early-stage non-small cell lung cancer. This specimen was PBMCs, taken at surgery. This sequence joins TRBV5-1 and TRBJ2-5; D not certain. The CDR3 nucleotides read TGCGCCAGCAGCGATACAGAAGCCGGACAAGAGACCCAGTACTTC. This encodes CASSDTEAGQETQYF.